The present T cell receptor (beta chain) was sequenced within a study of blood T cell repertoires in COVID-19. Study context: PBMCs, B-cell-depleted T cells, or T cells provided the cDNA or gDNA that made up the material.

This CDR3 comprises 12 residues. Germline lookup yields CDR1 MNHEY and CDR2 SVGAGI. Between the trimmed V and J ends, which lost 5 bases and 3 bases, there was a span of 8 bases. Authors' processing steps: Reference gene primer amplification gave estimated nucleated cell counts. This table comes from immunoSEQ multiplex PCR, and its TCRdb copy is limited to in-frame clones, with some not included. That table is the source of V, J and clone size, and D and trimming were worked out from the DNA. This table has 300,000 to 400,000 clones, roughly 87% appearing once. While infection was still active, Seattle patients were enrolled and then followed longitudinally.

Sequenced sample: peripheral blood. The receptor comes from a man younger than 45 with COVID-19, enrolled during active disease. This chain uses TRBV6-5 with TRBJ2-7, with a tentative D call TRBD2 (5 bases). CDR3 nucleotide sequence: TGTGCCAGCAGTACGACTATCTACGAGCAGTACTTC. Translating gives CASSTTIYEQYF.